This TCR beta chain was found in a study of Graves' ophthalmopathy and Graves' hyperthyroidism. The V gene end was trimmed by 4 bases and the J gene end by 5 bases; junction bases not matched to a gene: 8. This CDR3 is built from 15 residues. Per the germline V gene, CDR1 is SGHRS and CDR2 is YFSETQ. Many counts were recorded for this clonotype. Researchers took RNA transcripts and amplified TCR beta CDR3 regions from them. Following a first-round RT-PCR that used HTBI primers, a second-round multiplex PCR was carried out. MiXCR, run by TCRdb on the multiplex PCR reads, gives a single entry per CDR3 protein. The sample records over 200,000 distinct CDR3 sequences, around 28% being singletons.

Material: peripheral blood. The TCR originated in a middle-aged man with Graves' ophthalmopathy. The V call is TRBV5-1, the J call TRBJ2-7, with TRBD1 matching over 11 bases. CDR3 nucleotides: TGCGCCAGCAGCCGCCGGACAGGGGGCTGGGACGAGCAGTACTTC. Its translation: CASSRRTGGWDEQYF.